This T cell receptor (beta chain) was obtained from a study of blood T cell repertoires in COVID-19. Across the whole study: Collection of acute and convalescent COVID-19 samples took place in the United States, Italy and Spain. Nucleic acid was either cDNA or gDNA, and it came from T cells, B-cell-depleted T cells, or PBMCs.

Trimming at V came to 5 bases and at J to 5 bases, leaving 6 bases not matched to a gene. Per the germline V gene, CDR1 is MDHEN and CDR2 is SYDVKM. The CDR3 covers 14 residues. In the authors' methods: Using reference gene primer amplification, nucleated cell counts were estimated. The data were produced by immunoSEQ multiplex PCR, yet TCRdb's version contains in-frame clones alone and is incomplete. D and trimming come from the DNA, and the V and J calls and clone size come from that table. The sample shows about 87,000 clones, roughly 80% of them seen only once. The source of this sequence is an elderly woman with active or convalescent COVID-19. Input material: peripheral blood. The chain joins TRBV28 to TRBJ2-1; TRBD1 aligns across 7 bases. The CDR3: CASSTRDSNNEQFF. CDR3 DNA: TGTGCCAGCAGTACCCGGGACAGCAACAATGAGCAGTTCTTC. Based on the CDR3 plus reference TRBV28 and TRBJ2-1, the full variable domain is DVKVTQSSRYLVKRTGEKVFLECVQDMDHENMFWYRQDPGLGLRLIYFSYDVKMKEKGDIPEGYSVSREKKERFSLILESASTNQTSMYLCASSTRDSNNEQFFGPGTRLTVL.